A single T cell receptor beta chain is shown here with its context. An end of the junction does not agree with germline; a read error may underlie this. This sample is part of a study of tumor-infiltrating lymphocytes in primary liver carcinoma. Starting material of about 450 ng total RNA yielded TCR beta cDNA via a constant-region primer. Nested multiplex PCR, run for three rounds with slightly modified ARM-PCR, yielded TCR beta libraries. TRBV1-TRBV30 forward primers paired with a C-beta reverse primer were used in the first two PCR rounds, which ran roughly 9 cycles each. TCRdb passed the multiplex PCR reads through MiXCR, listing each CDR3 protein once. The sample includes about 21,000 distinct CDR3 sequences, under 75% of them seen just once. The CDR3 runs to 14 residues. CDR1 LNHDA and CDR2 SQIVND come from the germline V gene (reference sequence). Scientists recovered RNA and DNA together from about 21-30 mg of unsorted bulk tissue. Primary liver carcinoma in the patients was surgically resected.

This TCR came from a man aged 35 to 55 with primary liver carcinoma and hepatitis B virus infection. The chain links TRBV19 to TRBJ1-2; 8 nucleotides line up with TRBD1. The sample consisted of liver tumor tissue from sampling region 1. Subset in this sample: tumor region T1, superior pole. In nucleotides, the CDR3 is TGTTCCAGTAACAGCAGGGGGCGAGACTATGGCTACACCTTC. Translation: CSSNSRGRDYGYTF. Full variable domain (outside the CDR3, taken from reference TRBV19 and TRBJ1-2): DGGITQSPKYLFRKEGQNVTLSCEQNLNHDAMYWYRQDPGQGLRLIYYSQIVNDFQKGDIAEGYSVSREKKESFPLTVTSAQKNPTAFYLCSSNSRGRDYGYTFGSGTRLTVV.